The present TCR beta chain was sequenced within a study of response to subunit inactivated influenza vaccine. Germline V gene data show CDR1 as SGHTA and CDR2 as FQGNSA. Trimming took 3 bases from V and 2 from J, leaving 14 bases between them. The CDR3 contains 16 residues. Using its own MiXCR run on the RT-PCR reads, TCRdb lists one record per CDR3 protein. The sample includes about 570,000 distinct CDR3 sequences, approximately 12% seen only once; the top ten take roughly 10%. The TCR sequence derives from a man aged 50-60 years who received an inactivated influenza vaccine. This rearrangement joins TRBV7-2 to TRBJ1-5, with a weak D call TRBD1 (6 bases). The sequencing here drew on PBMCs from blood, taken on the day of vaccination. This chain's CDR3 is CASSFQGGGGNQPQHF. CDR3 nucleotide sequence: TGTGCCAGCAGCTTCCAGGGAGGGGGAGGCAATCAGCCCCAGCATTTT.